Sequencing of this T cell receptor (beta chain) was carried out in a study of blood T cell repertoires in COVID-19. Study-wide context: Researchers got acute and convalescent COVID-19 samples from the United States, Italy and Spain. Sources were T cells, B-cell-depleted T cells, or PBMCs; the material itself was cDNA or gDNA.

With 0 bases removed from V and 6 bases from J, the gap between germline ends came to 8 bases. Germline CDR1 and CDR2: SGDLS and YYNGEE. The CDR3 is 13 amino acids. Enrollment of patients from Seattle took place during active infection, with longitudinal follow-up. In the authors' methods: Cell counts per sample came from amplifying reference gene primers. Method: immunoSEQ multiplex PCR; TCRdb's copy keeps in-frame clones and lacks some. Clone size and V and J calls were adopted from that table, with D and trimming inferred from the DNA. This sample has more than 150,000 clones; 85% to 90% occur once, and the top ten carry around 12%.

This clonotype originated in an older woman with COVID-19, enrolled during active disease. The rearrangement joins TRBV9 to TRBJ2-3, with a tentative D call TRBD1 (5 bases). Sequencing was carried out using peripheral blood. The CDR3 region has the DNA TGTGCCAGCAGCGTAGTAGGGGTGGATACGCAGTATTTT. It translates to CASSVVGVDTQYF.